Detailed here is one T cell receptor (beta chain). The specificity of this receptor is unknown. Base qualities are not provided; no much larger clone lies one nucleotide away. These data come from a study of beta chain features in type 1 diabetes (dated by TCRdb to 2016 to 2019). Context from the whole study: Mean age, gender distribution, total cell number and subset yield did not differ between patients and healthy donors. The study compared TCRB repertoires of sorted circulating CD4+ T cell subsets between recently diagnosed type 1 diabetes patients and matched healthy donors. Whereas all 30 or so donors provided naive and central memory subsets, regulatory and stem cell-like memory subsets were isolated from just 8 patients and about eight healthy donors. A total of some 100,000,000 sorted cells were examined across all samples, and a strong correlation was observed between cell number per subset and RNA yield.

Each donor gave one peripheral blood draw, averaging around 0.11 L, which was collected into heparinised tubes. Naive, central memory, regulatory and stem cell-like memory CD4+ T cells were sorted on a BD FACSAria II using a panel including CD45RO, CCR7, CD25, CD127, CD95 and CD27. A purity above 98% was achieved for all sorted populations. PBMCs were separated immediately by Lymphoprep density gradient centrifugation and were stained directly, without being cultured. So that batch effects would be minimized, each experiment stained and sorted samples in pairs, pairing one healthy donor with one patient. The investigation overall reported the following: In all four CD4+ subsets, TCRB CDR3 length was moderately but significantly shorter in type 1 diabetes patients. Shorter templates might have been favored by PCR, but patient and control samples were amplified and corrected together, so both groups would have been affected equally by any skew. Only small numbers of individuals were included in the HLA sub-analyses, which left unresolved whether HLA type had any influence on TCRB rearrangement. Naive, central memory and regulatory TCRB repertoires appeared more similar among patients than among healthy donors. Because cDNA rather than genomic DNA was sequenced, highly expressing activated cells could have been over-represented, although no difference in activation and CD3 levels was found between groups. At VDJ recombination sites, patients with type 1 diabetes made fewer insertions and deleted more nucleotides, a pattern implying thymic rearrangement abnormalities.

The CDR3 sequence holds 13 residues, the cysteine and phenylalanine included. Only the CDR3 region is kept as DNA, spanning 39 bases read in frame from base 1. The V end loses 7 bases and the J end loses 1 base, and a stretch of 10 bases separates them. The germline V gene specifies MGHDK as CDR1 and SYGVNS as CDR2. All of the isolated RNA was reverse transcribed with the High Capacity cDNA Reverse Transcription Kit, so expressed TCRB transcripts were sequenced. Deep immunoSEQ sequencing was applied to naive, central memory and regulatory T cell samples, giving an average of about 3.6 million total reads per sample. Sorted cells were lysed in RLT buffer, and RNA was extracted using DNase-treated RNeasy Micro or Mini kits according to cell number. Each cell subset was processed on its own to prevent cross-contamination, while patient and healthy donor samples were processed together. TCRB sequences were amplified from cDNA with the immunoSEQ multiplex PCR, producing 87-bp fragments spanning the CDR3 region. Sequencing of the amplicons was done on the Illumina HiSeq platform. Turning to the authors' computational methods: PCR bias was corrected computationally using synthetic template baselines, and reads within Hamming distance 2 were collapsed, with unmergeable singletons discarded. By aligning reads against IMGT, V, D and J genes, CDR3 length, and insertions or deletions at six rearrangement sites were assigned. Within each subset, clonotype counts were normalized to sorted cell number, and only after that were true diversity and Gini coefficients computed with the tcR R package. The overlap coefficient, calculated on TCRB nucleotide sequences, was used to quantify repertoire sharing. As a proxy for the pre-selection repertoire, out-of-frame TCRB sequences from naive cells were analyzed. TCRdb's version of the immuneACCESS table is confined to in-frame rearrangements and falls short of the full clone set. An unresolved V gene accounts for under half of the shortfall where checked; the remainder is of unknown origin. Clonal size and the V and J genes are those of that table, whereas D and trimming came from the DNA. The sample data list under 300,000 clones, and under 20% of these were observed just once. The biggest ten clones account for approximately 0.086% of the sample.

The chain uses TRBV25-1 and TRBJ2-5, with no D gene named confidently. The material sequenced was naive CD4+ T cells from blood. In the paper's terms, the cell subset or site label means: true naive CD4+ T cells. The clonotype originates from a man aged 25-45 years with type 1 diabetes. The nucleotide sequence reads TGTGCCAGCAATCCGGGCCCCCAAGAGACCCAGTACTTC. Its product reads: CASNPGPQETQYF.